This is a list of T cell receptor beta chains from one sample in a study of CD8+CD57+ T cells in acquired aplastic anemia. TCRdb itself ran the reads through MiXCR, one entry per CDR3 protein. The sample lists roughly 500,000 distinct CDR3 sequences, more than 25% seen once, with around 0.82% in the top ten. The source material was sorted CD4+, CD8+, or CD8+CD57+ T cells (not recorded which) from PBMCs. The source of these receptors is a human donor with aplastic anemia. Each CDR3 is given with its conserved first and last residue.

TRBJ1-6 | TRBV7-8 | CASSPEQGSWSPLHF
TRBJ2-7 | TRBV6-1 | CASREQRDYDNEQYF
TRBJ2-7 | TRBV7-3 | CASSFGTSHDEQYF
TRBJ2-2 | TRBV19 | CASSMVSTGELFF
TRBJ2-5 | TRBV6-6 | CATLREVGETQYF
TRBJ1-6 | TRBV6-5 | CASSYHRPYEGKPHF
TRBJ1-1 | TRBV29-1 | CSVQGTGGTEAFF
TRBJ1-2 | TRBV7-9 | CASSSPGTGSYGYTF
TRBJ1-1 | TRBV9 | CASSVGGTEAFF
TRBJ2-5 | TRBV20-1 | CSARVVETQYF
TRBJ1-6 | TRBV20-1 | CSARRQGARSPLHF
TRBJ1-3 | TRBV30 | CAWSVRGQGPVSGNTIYF
TRBJ2-3 | TRBV9 | CASSVDQRGTDTQYF
TRBJ2-1 | TRBV5-5 | CASSSGTSGNEQFF
TRBJ1-2 | TRBV5-8 | CASSLGMTADYGYTF
TRBJ2-7 | TRBV2 | CASSGQSPLLGEQYF
TRBJ1-2 | TRBV2 | CASSETGGLNYGYTF
TRBJ2-3 | TRBV12-3/TRBV12-4 | CASSLAVGQGVTDTQYF
TRBJ2-7 | TRBV6-5 | CASSYSAKVSEQYF
TRBJ2-7 | TRBV20-1 | CSARYPQGDEQYF